What follows are 10 T cell receptor beta chains derived from one specimen sequenced in a study of CXCR3-negative and CXCR3-positive naive CD8 T cells. Carrying UMI labels, the TRB cDNA libraries were prepared through 5' RACE. Reanalyzing the 5' RACE reads, TCRdb keeps one entry per CDR3 protein, without DNA. The sample has under 85,000 distinct CDR3 sequences. The sequenced sample was naive CXCR3- CD8+ T cells from blood. The subset here: CD45RO-CCR7+CD27+CD95- naive CD8+ T cells lacking CXCR3 (TNR3-). The receptors shown here come from a human donor in good health. Some clones in this sample may be carry-over from other donors' samples.

The chain couples TRBV29-1 to TRBJ2-6; without DNA, the TCRdb call of TRBD1 cannot be checked. In germline, CDR1 is SQVTM, CDR2 ANQGSEA. The CDR3 consists of 21 residues. This CDR3 is CSVEWTEDHGGSFSGANVLTF.

The chain employs TRBV5-1 and TRBJ2-7. Germline values: CDR1 SGHRS, CDR2 YFSETQ. The CDR3 consists of 13 residues. This CDR3 reads CASSLPENWEQYF.

The chain employs TRBV29-1 and TRBJ2-3; TCRdb proposes TRBD1, but this gene call is untestable without DNA. Germline V gene data show CDR1 as SQVTM and CDR2 as ANQGSEA. CDR3 length: 15 residues. CDR3 sequence reads: CSVDFGDRGSDTQYF.

The V call is TRBV29-1, the J call TRBJ1-2; the TCRdb D gene call, TRBD1, has no DNA to confirm it. The CDR3 contains 16 residues. Germline V lookup: CDR1 SQVTM, CDR2 ANQGSEA. The CDR3: CSVPDLRGPWEYGYTF.

This chain uses TRBV6-2 or TRBV6-3 with TRBJ2-1. This CDR3 has 17 residues. Germline V CDR1 and CDR2: MNHEY, SVGEGT. CDR3 protein: CASSFRFRGAAYNEQFF.

The genes are TRBV28 and TRBJ2-3; as DNA is missing, the TRBD1 call by TCRdb cannot be tested. The CDR3 is 15 residues long. Germline loops: CDR1 MDHEN, CDR2 SYDVKM. The CDR3 reads CASSWGQGAQDTQYF.

The chain carries TRBV20-1 and TRBJ2-7; the D call from TCRdb, TRBD1, cannot be confirmed without DNA. Germline V gives CDR1 DFQATT, CDR2 SNEGSKA (reference sequence). The CDR3 consists of 14 residues. The CDR3 is CSAGRDRGPYEQYF.

This sequence joins TRBV19 and TRBJ2-1; TCRdb selects TRBD1, and the lack of DNA leaves this call unchecked. CDR1 is LNHDA, CDR2 SQIVND, per germline (reference sequence). CDR3 length: 15 amino acids. The CDR3 loop is CASSHGQGAGNEQFF.

V and J are TRBV9 and TRBJ1-2; the TCRdb call, TRBD1, lacks DNA for checking. The CDR3 extends over 15 amino acids. Germline loops: CDR1 SGDLS, CDR2 YYNGEE. CDR3 loop: CASSLGDRVGYGYTF.

This chain uses TRBV7-2 with TRBJ2-1. CDR3 length: 14 residues. CDR1 is SGHTA, CDR2 FQGNSA, per germline. The CDR3 loop is CASSLEANYNEQFF.